This TCR beta chain was observed in a study of blood T cell repertoires in COVID-19. Overall study: Acute and convalescent COVID-19 samples came from the United States, Italy and Spain. Sample material is recorded as cDNA or gDNA derived from T cells, B-cell-depleted T cells, or PBMCs.

Seattle patients were enrolled while actively infected and followed longitudinally. Clones were sequenced by immunoSEQ multiplex PCR, and TCRdb holds only the in-frame ones, with some missing. The profile covers about 160,000 clones, with roughly 84% appearing a single time and under 6% taken by the ten largest. Germline lookup yields CDR1 SGHAT and CDR2 FQNNGV. The CDR3 extends over 13 residues, inclusive of both ends. A single count supports this clone. In this CDR3 the conserved last residue, phenylalanine or tryptophan, is missing, so a read error is likely. It is unclear where the CDR3 begins or ends on the DNA, so no DNA is shown, and the CDR3 is as TCRdb lists it.

This receptor was identified in a woman aged 50 to 60 with COVID-19, enrolled during active disease. The rearrangement uses TRBV11-2 and TRBJ1-1. The material sequenced was peripheral blood. The CDR3 loop reads CASSPTGGGGVGS.